This T cell receptor (beta chain) is drawn from a study of cytomegalovirus exposure and HLA in healthy donors. Broader study findings: An Asian-associated ancestry cluster reportedly showed fewer N-insertions than the roughly 670-donor mean in a later analysis.

A multiplex PCR was run with 60 Vbeta primers and 13 Jbeta primers. Profiling relied on immunoSEQ multiplex PCR, and the TCRdb table lists in-frame clones only, not all of them. The repertoire consists of approximately 190,000 clones, with about 13% occurring once and the leading ten covering 7.8%. The length of the CDR3 is 14 residues. The junction had 3 bases not matched to a gene; V was cut back by 4 bases and J by 2 bases. The germline CDR1 and CDR2 sequences are SGHRS and YFSETQ. This clone was counted only a few times. The antigen remains unidentified. The TCR comes from a man over 45 in good health and CMV-seropositive. What was sequenced was PBMCs. V and J are TRBV5-1 and TRBJ1-2; 9 bases map to TRBD1. CDR3 sequence: CASSAGQGNYGYTF. The CDR3 coding sequence is TGCGCCAGCAGCGCCGGACAGGGGAACTATGGCTACACCTTC. Variable domain in full (rest from reference TRBV5-1 and TRBJ1-2): KAGVTQTPRYLIKTRGQQVTLSCSPISGHRSVSWYQQTPGQGLQFLFEYFSETQRNKGNFPGRFSGRQFSNSRSEMNVSTLELGDSALYLCASSAGQGNYGYTFGSGTRLTVV.